This T cell receptor beta chain was recovered during a study of cytomegalovirus exposure and HLA in healthy donors. For the study at large: From donors who were HLA-typed, an early data release held 75 million to 85 million unique TCRs. In terms of ancestry, the Caucasian-associated cluster contained around four fifths of the approximately 400 genotyped donors. General study results and limits: Later on, an analysis tied some 17,000 TCR beta sequences to HLA alleles at 0.05 false discovery rate. Previously analyzed data showed that most TCR beta V segments were productive at a frequency of about 90% or about 30%.

This CDR3 spans 13 amino acids. Trimming removed 1 base at V and 2 bases at J, with 4 bases between. Germline lookup yields CDR1 LGHNT and CDR2 FRNRAP. Concerning this clone itself: Antigen unknown.

PCR used 60 Vbeta primers and 13 Jbeta primers. Clones were sequenced by immunoSEQ multiplex PCR, and TCRdb holds only the in-frame ones, with some missing. Of around 150,000 clones listed, around 82% were seen once; the top ten hold almost 7%. J is TRBJ2-3 and V is TRBV12-5; D ambiguous. This TCR was sampled from a man in his forties or fifties in good health and CMV-seropositive. The sample consisted of PBMCs. In nucleotides, the CDR3 is TGTGCTAGTGGTTTGGCCCTCACAGATACGCAGTATTTT. The encoded protein is CASGLALTDTQYF.